The clone carrying this T cell receptor (beta chain) was seen once. Its antigen is not known. This sample's treatment: over 15 received Ad26.COV2.S at low or high dose, single or two shots; 5 received placebo; per-sample allocation not given. Sampling was performed 63 days after the first vaccine or placebo injection. Participants' vaccine, an Ad26 vector, delivered Wuhan-strain SARS-CoV-2 spike. Sequencing was performed with immunoSEQ multiplex PCR; in TCRdb, only in-frame clones are kept and a portion is missing. In the table there are a few hundred thousand clones, 88% of which are singletons. The data are from a study of Ad26.COV2.S vaccination and SARS-CoV-2 variants. Study summary: Sample donor was a member of the COV1001 Ad26.COV2.S trial arm. Ad26.COV2.S was injected intramuscularly once or twice, 56 days apart. Overall study results and limits: The TCR breadth and depth analyses may have produced an underestimate of total T cell responses.

This receptor was identified in a person between 18 and 59 years old who received the Ad26.COV2.S COVID-19 vaccine or a placebo. Sequences were derived from peripheral blood, sampled in a trial of Ad26.COV2.S vaccine versus placebo.

The CDR3 sequence is CASSLTPDKPYEQYF. As DNA, the CDR3 is TGTGCCAGCAGCCTAACCCCGGACAAGCCCTACGAGCAGTACTTC. This rearrangement joins TRBV5-4 to TRBJ2-7; possible D gene TRBD1, 5 bases. The CDR3 is 15 residues long. CDR1 is SGHNT and CDR2 is YYREEE in the germline V gene (reference sequence). The V end lost 4 bases, the J end lost 2 bases, and 16 bases lay between the germline ends.